The T cell receptor beta chain described here comes from a study of blood T cells in healthy people across ages. Study-level information: Per two T cells, about one barcoded beta molecule was captured through template switching.

The CDR3 contains 14 residues. Between the trimmed V and J ends, which lost 3 bases and 8 bases, there was a span of 16 bases. Germline values: CDR1 SGHTA, CDR2 FQGNSA. General study points: Older individuals had lower TCR beta diversity per million T cells (the decline was roughly linear). Without sorted subsets, naive and antigen-experienced compartments could not be conclusively compared.

Together with a sample-barcoded 5' primer, a J-beta primer mix was included in a second PCR lasting roughly 6 to 12 cycles. TCRdb re-called the 5' RACE reads through MiXCR, storing one row per CDR3 protein. The table shows hundreds of thousands of distinct CDR3 sequences, with 49% occurring only once. Comment on this clonotype: Its antigen is not identified.

Each sample gave at least 6.5 million isolated PBMCs. The V call is TRBV7-2, the J call TRBJ1-2; tentatively, D is TRBD1 (5 bases). The receptor's source is a woman in her fifties or sixties in good health. Sequenced input: blood. CDR3 in DNA: TGTGCCAGCAGCTTTGGGCAGGGAATAGGGGGCTACACCTTC. Encoded protein: CASSFGQGIGGYTF.